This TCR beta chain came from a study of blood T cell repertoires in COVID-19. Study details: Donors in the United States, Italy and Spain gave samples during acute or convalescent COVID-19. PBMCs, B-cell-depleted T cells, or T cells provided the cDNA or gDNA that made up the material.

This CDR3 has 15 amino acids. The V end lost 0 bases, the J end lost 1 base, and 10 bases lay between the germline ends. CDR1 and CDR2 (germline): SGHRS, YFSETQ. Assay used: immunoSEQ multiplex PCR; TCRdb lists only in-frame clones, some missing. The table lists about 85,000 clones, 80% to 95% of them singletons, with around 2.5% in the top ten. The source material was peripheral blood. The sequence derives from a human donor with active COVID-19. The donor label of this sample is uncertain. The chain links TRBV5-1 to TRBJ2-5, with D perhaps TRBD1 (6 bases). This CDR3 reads CASSLVGDTQETQYF. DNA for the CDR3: TGCGCCAGCAGCTTGGTGGGGGACACCCAAGAGACCCAGTACTTC.